Listed below are T cell receptor beta chains from one sample, sequenced in a study of blood T cells in healthy people across ages. TCRdb used MiXCR to reprocess the 5' RACE reads, holding one entry per CDR3 protein. This sample has more than 650,000 distinct CDR3 sequences, with roughly 24% found just once. A further study also used this sample, focusing on T cells of mothers and their children.

Sequences were obtained from blood. These receptors were obtained from a boy aged 5-17 years in good health. The CDR3 runs from the conserved cysteine through the conserved F or W. A D gene is named only where the DNA matches it firmly. Size is stated for part of the rows, as once, few or many counts, or as a class when the clone is expanded.

. TRBJ2-1 TRBV7-9 . TGTGCCAGCAGCCCCCCCAGGACTCCCCCCTCCTACAATGAGCAGTTCTTC CASSPPRTPPSYNEQFF
few TRBJ2-5 TRBV6-1 TRBD1 TGTGCCAGCAGTTCCCGGGACAGGGGTTTCGAGACCCAGTACTTC CASSSRDRGFETQYF
. TRBJ2-5 TRBV20-1 TRBD1 TGCAGTGCTGGGAGGACAGGGGCTCTAAAGACCCAGTACTTC CSAGRTGALKTQYF
. TRBJ2-1 TRBV25-1 TRBD2 TGTGCCAGCAGTGGTTCACTAGCGGGTTACTACAATGAGCAGTTCTTC CASSGSLAGYYNEQFF
. TRBJ2-5 TRBV7-3 . TGTGCCAGCAGCTTCCAAGCGAAACAAGAGACCCAGTACTTC CASSFQAKQETQYF
. TRBJ1-1 TRBV9 TRBD1 TGTGCCAGCAGCGTCGAGGGGGCTCAGGCTTTCTTT CASSVEGAQAFF
. TRBJ1-2 TRBV6-5 TRBD1 TGTGCCACCAACAGGGGCGATGGCTATGGCTACACCTTC CATNRGDGYGYTF
few TRBJ2-7 TRBV20-1 . TGCAGTGCTAGAGATCAATTTGGTTACGAGCAGTACTTC CSARDQFGYEQYF
. TRBJ1-2 TRBV6-5 TRBD1 TGTGCCAGCAGTTACTCTAGGACAGGTTCCTATGGCTACACCTTC CASSYSRTGSYGYTF
once TRBJ2-1 TRBV5-5 . TGTGCCAGCAGCTTGGCCCTCGGGACTGAGCAGTTCTTC CASSLALGTEQFF
. TRBJ2-5 TRBV20-1 . TGCAGTGCTAGAAAGGGTCCGGGGGGCCAACAAGAGACCCAGTACTTC CSARKGPGGQQETQYF
few TRBJ1-6 TRBV5-6 . TGTGCCAGCAGCTTAATCCACACCAGTGCCAATTCACCCCTCCACTTT CASSLIHTSANSPLHF
few TRBJ2-5 TRBV5-1 . TGCGCCAGCAGCTTTGATCCAGGGTCAGAGACCCAGTACTTC CASSFDPGSETQYF
. TRBJ1-2 TRBV7-3 . TGTGCCAGCAGTTCCGGGACGTCCTATGGCTACACCTTC CASSSGTSYGYTF